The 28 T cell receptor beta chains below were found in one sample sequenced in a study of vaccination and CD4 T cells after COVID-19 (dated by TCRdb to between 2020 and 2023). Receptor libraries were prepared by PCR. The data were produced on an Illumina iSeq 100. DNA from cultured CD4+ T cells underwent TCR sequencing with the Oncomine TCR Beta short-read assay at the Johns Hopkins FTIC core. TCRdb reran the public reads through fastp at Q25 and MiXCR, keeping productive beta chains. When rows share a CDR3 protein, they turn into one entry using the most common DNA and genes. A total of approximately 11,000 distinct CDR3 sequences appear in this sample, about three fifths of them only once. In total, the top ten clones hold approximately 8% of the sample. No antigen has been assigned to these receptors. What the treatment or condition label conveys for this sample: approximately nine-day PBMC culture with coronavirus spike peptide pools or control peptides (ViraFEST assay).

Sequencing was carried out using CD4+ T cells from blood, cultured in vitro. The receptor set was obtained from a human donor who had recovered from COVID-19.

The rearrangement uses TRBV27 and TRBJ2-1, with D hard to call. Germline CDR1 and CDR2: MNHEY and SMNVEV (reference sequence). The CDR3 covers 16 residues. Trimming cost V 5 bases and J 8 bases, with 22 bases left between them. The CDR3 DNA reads TGTGCCAGCAGTCCCGAAGAGAGTTTAGAGCCTGATGAGCAGTTCTTC. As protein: CASSPEESLEPDEQFF.

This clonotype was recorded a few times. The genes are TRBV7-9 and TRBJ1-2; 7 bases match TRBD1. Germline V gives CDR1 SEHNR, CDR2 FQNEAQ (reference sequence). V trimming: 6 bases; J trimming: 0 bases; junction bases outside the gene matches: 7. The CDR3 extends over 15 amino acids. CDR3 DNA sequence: TGTGCCAGCAGAAAACAGGGGAGATCTAACTATGGCTACACCTTC. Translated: CASRKQGRSNYGYTF.

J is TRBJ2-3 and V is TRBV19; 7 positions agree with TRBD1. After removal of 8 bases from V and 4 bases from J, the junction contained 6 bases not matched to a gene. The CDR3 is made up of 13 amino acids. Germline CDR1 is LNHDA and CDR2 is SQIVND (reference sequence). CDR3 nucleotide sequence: TGTGCCAGTCGACAGGGTGGCGCAGATACGCAGTATTTT. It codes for CASRQGGADTQYF.

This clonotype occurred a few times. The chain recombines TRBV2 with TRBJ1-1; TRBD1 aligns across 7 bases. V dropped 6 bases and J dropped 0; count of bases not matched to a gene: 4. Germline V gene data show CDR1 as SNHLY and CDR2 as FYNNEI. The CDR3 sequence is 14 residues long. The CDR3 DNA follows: TGTGCCAGCAGCCTGGGACAGCTGAACACTGAAGCTTTCTTT. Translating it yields CASSLGQLNTEAFF.

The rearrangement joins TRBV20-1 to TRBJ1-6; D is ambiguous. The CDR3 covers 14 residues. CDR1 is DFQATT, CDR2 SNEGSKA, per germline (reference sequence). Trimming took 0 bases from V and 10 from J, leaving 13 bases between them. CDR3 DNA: TGCAGTGCTAGAGATCTCACAGCGGGGTCACCCCTCCACTTT. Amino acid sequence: CSARDLTAGSPLHF.

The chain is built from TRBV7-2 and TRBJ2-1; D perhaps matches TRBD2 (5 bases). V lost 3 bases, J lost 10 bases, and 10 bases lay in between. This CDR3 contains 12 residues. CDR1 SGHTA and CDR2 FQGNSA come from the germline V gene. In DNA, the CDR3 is TGTGCCAGCAGCTTCTTTCGGGAAGAGCAGTTCTTC. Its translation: CASSFFREEQFF. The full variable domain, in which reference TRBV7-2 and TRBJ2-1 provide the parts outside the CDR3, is GAGVSQSPSNKVTEKGKDVELRCDPISGHTALYWYRQSLGQGLEFLIYFQGNSAPDKSGLPSDRFSAERTGGSVSTLTIQRTQQEDSAVYLCASSFFREEQFFGPGTRLTVL.

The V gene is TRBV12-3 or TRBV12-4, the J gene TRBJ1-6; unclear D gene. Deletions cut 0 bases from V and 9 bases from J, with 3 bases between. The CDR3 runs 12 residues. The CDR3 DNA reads TGTGCCAGCAGTTTAGCGAGTTCACCCCTCCACTTT. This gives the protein CASSLASSPLHF.

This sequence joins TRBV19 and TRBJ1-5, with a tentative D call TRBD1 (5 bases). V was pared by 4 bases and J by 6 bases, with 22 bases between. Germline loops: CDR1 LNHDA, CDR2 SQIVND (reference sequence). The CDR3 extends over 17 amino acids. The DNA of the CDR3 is TGTGCCAGTAGTAATTGGGCCACCGGGGCCGTGGGTCAGCCCCAGCATTTT. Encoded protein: CASSNWATGAVGQPQHF.

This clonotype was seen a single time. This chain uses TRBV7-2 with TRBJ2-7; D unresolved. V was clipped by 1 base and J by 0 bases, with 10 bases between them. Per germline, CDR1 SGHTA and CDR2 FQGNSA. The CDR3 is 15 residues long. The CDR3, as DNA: TGTGCCAGCAGCTTAGGGACGGCGAGCTCCTACGAGCAGTACTTC. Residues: CASSLGTASSYEQYF.

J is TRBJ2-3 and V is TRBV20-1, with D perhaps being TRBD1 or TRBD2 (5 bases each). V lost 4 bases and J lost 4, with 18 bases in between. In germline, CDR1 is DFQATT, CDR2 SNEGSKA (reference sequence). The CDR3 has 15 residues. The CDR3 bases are TGCAGTGCTATTGGGGACCACACAGACCCAGATACGCAGTATTTT. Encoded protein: CSAIGDHTDPDTQYF.

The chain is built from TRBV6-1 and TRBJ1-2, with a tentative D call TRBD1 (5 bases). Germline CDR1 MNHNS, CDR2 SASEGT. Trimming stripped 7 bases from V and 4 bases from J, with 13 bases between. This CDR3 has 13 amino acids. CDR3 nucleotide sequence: TGTGCCAGCACCCGGGACTTGTCCTATGGCTACACCTTC. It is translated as CASTRDLSYGYTF.

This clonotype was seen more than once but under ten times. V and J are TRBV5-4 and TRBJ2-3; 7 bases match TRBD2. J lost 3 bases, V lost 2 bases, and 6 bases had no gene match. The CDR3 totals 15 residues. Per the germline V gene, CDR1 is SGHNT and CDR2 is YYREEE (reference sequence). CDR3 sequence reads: CASSFGRGYTDTQYF. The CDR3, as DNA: TGTGCCAGCAGCTTTGGGCGGGGGTATACAGATACGCAGTATTTT. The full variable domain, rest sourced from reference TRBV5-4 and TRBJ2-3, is ETGVTQSPTHLIKTRGQQVTLRCSSQSGHNTVSWYQQALGQGPQFIFQYYREEENGRGNFPPRFSGLQFPNYSSELNVNALELDDSALYLCASSFGRGYTDTQYFGPGTRLTVL.

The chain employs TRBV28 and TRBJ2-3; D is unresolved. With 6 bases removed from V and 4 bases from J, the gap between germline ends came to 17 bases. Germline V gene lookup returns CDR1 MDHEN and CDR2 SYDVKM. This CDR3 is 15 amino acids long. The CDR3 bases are TGTGCCAGCAGGCCTCGGACGGTCCGTTCAGATACGCAGTATTTT. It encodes CASRPRTVRSDTQYF.

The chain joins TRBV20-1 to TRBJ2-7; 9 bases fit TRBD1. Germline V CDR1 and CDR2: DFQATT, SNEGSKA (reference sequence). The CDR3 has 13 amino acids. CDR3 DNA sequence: TGCATTGCCGGGACAGGGCTCTTCTACGAGCAGTACTTC. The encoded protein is CIAGTGLFYEQYF.

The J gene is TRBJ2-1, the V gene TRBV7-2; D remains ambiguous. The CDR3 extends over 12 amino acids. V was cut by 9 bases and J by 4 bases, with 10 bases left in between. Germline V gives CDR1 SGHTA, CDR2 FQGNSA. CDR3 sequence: CASGIRYNEQFF. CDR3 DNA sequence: TGTGCCAGTGGGATTAGATACAATGAGCAGTTCTTC.

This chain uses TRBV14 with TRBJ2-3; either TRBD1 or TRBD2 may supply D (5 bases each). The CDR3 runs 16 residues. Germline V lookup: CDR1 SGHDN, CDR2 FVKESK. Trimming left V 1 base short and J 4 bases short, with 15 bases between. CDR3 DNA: TGTGCCAGCAGCCAAGCGGGACGGGGTCGTGCAGATACGCAGTATTTT. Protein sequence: CASSQAGRGRADTQYF.

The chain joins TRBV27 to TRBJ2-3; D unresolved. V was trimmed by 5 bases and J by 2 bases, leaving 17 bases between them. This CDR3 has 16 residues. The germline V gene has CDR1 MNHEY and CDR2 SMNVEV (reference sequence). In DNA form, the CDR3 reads TGTGCCAGCAGTCACCAAGGACGGCGACTCACAGATACGCAGTATTTT. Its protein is CASSHQGRRLTDTQYF.

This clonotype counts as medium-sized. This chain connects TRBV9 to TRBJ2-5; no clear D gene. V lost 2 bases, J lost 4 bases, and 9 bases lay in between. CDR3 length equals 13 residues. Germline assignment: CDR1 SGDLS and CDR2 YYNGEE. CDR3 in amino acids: CASSVAPRETQYF. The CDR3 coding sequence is TGTGCCAGCAGCGTCGCCCCCCGAGAGACCCAGTACTTC.

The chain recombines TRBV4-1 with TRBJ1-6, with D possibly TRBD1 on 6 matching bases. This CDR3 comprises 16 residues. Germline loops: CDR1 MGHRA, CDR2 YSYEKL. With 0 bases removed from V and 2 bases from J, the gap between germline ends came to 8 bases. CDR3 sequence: CASSQEGGAYNSPLHF. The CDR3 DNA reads TGCGCCAGCAGCCAAGAAGGGGGGGCCTATAATTCACCCCTCCACTTT.

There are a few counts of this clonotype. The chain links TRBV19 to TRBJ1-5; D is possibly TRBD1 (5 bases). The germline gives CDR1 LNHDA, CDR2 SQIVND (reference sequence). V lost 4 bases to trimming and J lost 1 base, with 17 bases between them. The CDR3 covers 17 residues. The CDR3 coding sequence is TGTGCCAGTAGTACAGGGACCGGGTACCACAGCAATCAGCCCCAGCATTTT. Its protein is CASSTGTGYHSNQPQHF.

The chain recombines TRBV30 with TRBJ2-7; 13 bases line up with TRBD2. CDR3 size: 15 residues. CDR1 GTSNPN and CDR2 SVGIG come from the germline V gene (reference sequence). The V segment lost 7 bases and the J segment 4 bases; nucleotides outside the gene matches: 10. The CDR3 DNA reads TGTGCCTTGGGACTAGCGGGAATAAGGAGGTACGAGCAGTACTTC. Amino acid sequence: CALGLAGIRRYEQYF.

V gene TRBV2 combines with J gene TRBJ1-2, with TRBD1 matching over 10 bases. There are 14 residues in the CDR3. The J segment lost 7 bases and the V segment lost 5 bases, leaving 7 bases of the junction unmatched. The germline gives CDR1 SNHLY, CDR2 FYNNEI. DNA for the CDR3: TGTGCCAGCAGTACCGGGACAGGGGTTTCTGGCTACACCTTC. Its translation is CASSTGTGVSGYTF.

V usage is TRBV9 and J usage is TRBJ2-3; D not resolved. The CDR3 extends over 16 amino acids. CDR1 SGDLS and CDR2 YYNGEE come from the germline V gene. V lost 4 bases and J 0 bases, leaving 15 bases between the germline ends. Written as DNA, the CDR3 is TGTGCCAGCAGCCCCCCGGGCGGATTAAGCACAGATACGCAGTATTTT. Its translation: CASSPPGGLSTDTQYF.

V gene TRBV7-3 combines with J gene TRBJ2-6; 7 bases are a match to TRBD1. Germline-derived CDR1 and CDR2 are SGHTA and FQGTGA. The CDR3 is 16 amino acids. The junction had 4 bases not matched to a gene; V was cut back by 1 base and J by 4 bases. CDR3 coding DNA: TGTGCCAGCAGCTTAAACAGGGGCTTCGGGGCCAACGTCCTGACTTTC. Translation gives CASSLNRGFGANVLTF.

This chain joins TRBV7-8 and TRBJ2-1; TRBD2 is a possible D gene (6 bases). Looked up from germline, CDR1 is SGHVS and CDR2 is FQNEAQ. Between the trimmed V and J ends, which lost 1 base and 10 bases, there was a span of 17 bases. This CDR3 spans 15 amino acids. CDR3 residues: CASSLGRAPGREQFF. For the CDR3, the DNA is TGTGCCAGCAGCTTAGGTCGGGCCCCGGGGAGGGAGCAGTTCTTC.

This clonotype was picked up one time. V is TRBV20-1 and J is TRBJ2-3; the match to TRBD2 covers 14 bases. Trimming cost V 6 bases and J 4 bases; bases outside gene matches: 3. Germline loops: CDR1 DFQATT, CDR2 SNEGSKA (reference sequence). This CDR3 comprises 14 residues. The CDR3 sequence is CSAGTSGSADTQYF. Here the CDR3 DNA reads TGCAGTGCCGGGACTAGCGGGAGTGCAGATACGCAGTATTTT.

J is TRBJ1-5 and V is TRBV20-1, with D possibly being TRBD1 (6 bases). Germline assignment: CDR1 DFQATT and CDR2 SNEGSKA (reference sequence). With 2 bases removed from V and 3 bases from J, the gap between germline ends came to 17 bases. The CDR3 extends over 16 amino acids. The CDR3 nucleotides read TGCAGTGCTAGAATGACAGGAATGGGCTCCAATCAGCCCCAGCATTTT. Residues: CSARMTGMGSNQPQHF.

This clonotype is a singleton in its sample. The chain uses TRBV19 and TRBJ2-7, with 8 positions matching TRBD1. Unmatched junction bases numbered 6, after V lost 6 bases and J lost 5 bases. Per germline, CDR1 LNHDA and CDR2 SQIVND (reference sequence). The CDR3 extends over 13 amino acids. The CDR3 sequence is CASSRTGKDEQYF. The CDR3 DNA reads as TGTGCCAGTAGCAGGACAGGGAAAGACGAGCAGTACTTC.